This T cell receptor (beta chain) is from a study of OX40 agonist ivuxolimab in advanced cancers. Overall study context: Those treated in dose escalation had hepatocellular carcinoma, melanoma, renal cell cancer or head and neck cancer.

Method: immunoSEQ multiplex PCR; TCRdb's copy keeps in-frame clones and lacks some. Seen here are about 63,000 clones, approximately 90% observed once, and the top ten hold roughly a tenth. This specimen was CD4+ or CD8+ T cells sorted from blood, taken in a trial of the OX40 agonist ivuxolimab. This TCR came from an adult with an advanced solid tumor such as melanoma, head and neck, liver or kidney cancer.

CDR3 nucleotide sequence: TGTGCCACTTCGTTACAGGTCGGGGCAGATACGCAGTATTTT. Its protein product is CATSLQVGADTQYF. This chain uses TRBV2 with TRBJ2-3; perhaps D is TRBD1 or TRBD2 (5 bases each). The ends were cut back, 10 bases at V and 4 bases at J, with 18 bases in the middle. This CDR3 comprises 14 residues. Germline values: CDR1 SNHLY, CDR2 FYNNEI.